This T cell receptor beta chain was profiled in a study of cytomegalovirus exposure and HLA in healthy donors. Study-wide results and caveats: Later analysis identified a missense DCLRE1C variant that was linked to TCR beta V- and J-gene trimming. Associated with cytomegalovirus, according to the listing, were about 160 TCR beta chains. In a later analysis, specific HLA alleles were associated with approximately 17,000 TCR beta sequences at a 0.05 false discovery rate.

Germline CDR1 is SGHRS and CDR2 is YFSETQ. The V gene end was trimmed by 2 bases and the J gene end by 5 bases; junction bases not matched to a gene: 9. This CDR3 is 16 amino acids long. Healthy bone marrow donors made up the donors. Primers included in the PCR were 60 Vbeta and 13 Jbeta primers. Sequencing used immunoSEQ multiplex PCR; TCRdb keeps in-frame clones, though not all of them. The sample holds 150,000 to 200,000 clones, 65% to 85% seen once. Turning to this clone: Its antigen remains unknown.

The sample comprised PBMCs. The receptor's source is a man in his forties in good health and CMV-seropositive. This chain connects TRBV5-1 to TRBJ2-2; TRBD2 matches 7 bases. CDR3 DNA sequence: TGCGCCAGCAGCTTTGATGGCGGGAGATGGACCGGGGAGCTGTTTTTT. As protein: CASSFDGGRWTGELFF.